This is a list of T cell receptor beta chains from one sample in a study of blood T cell repertoires in COVID-19. Profiled with immunoSEQ multiplex PCR; TCRdb holds only in-frame clones, not every one. The table records 98,000 or so clones, about 91% of them present only once. Sample: peripheral blood. The receptor set was obtained from a human donor in a cohort sampled during active COVID-19. The CDR3 runs from the conserved cysteine through the conserved F or W. Each record gives: V gene, CDR3 length, D gene, J gene, clone size, CDR3 DNA, CDR3 protein. A D gene is named only where the DNA matches it firmly. Part of the rows lack a size; the others show once, few, many or a class for expanded clones.

TRBV4-2	12	-	TRBJ2-3	once	TGTGCCAGCAGAGATTCGGCAGATACGCAGTATTTT	CASRDSADTQYF
TRBV4-2	16	-	TRBJ1-1	-	TGTGCCAGCAGCCTCCCCCCGATAGGGGAGAACACTGAAGCTTTCTTT	CASSLPPIGENTEAFF
TRBV12-3/TRBV12-4	12	TRBD2	TRBJ2-1	-	TGTGCCAGCAGTTTATCTTATCGGGGGGAGTTCTTC	CASSLSYRGEFF
TRBV13	21	TRBD1	TRBJ2-2	-	TGTGCCAGCAGCTTAATTCTCCCCGGGACAGGGGATAGGGCGAACACCGGGGAGCTGTTTTTT	CASSLILPGTGDRANTGELFF
TRBV5-1	16	TRBD2	TRBJ2-3	-	TGCGCCAGCAGCATTCTAGCGGGAGGGCCCGCAGATACGCAGTATTTT	CASSILAGGPADTQYF
TRBV6-2/TRBV6-3	13	-	TRBJ1-2	-	TGTGCCAGCAGCCCGACTGAGTTCTATGGCTACACCTTC	CASSPTEFYGYTF
TRBV2	15	TRBD1	TRBJ1-5	few	TGTGCCAGCAGTACCGAACAGGGGGCTCCTCAGCCCCAGCATTTT	CASSTEQGAPQPQHF
TRBV4-3	16	-	TRBJ1-1	-	TGCGCCAGCAGCCAAGACTGGGCAGGAATGAACACTGAAGCTTTCTTT	CASSQDWAGMNTEAFF
TRBV5-6	13	-	TRBJ1-5	-	TGTGCCAGCAGCTTGGCGGGCAATCAGCCCCAGCATTTT	CASSLAGNQPQHF
TRBV9	15	TRBD2	TRBJ2-5	-	TGTGCCAGCAGCGTAGGCCCTAGCGGGAGGGAGACCCAGTACTTC	CASSVGPSGRETQYF
TRBV2	15	TRBD1	TRBJ2-7	-	TGTGCCAGCAGCCCAGAAGGGACAGGCCCCTACGAGCAGTACTTC	CASSPEGTGPYEQYF
TRBV30	13	-	TRBJ1-2	-	TGTGCCTGGGCCTCCGGGAAAAACTATGGCTACACCTTC	CAWASGKNYGYTF
TRBV20-1	10	-	TRBJ2-1	-	TGCAGTGCGGGGGCCAATGAGCAGTTCTTC	CSAGANEQFF
TRBV7-9	17	TRBD1	TRBJ1-1	-	TGTGCCAGCAGCTTTTACCAGTACAGGGGGCCCAAGACTGAAGCTTTCTTT	CASSFYQYRGPKTEAFF
TRBV6-1	13	TRBD1	TRBJ2-7	-	TGTGCCAGCAGTGAAGACAGGGGTTACGAGCAGTACTTC	CASSEDRGYEQYF
TRBV11-3	18	TRBD2	TRBJ2-5	-	TGTGCCAGCAGCCCTAGGATAGGGAGCGGGGGGGCGTCAGAGACCCAGTACTTC	CASSPRIGSGGASETQYF
TRBV4-3	17	-	TRBJ2-7	-	TGCGCCAGCAGCCAAGAGGTGTTGAGGGAAGCGTCCAACGAGCAGTACTTC	CASSQEVLREASNEQYF
TRBV27	16	TRBD1	TRBJ1-1	-	TGTGCCAGCAGGGTAGGGACAGGGGCCCTTGGCACTGAAGCTTTCTTT	CASRVGTGALGTEAFF
TRBV28	15	TRBD1	TRBJ2-7	-	TGTGCCAGCAGTTACAGGGGGCCCCAAGCCTACGAGCAGTACTTC	CASSYRGPQAYEQYF
TRBV7-3	16	-	TRBJ2-4	-	TGTGCCAGCAGCAGGACAGAAGATCTAGCCAAAAACATTCAGTACTTC	CASSRTEDLAKNIQYF
TRBV3-1/TRBV3-2	13	-	TRBJ1-3	-	TGTGCCAGCAGCCAAATCACTGGAAACACCATATATTTT	CASSQITGNTIYF
TRBV28	15	TRBD1	TRBJ1-1	-	TGTGCCAGCAGCGGTAACAGGGGATTGGGCACTGAAGCTTTCTTT	CASSGNRGLGTEAFF
TRBV15	16	TRBD1	TRBJ2-3	once	TGTGCCACCAGCAGCCCCCGGGACAGGGTCACAGATACGCAGTATTTT	CATSSPRDRVTDTQYF
TRBV27	16	TRBD2	TRBJ2-7	-	TGTGCCAGCAGTCCCCCCCTTGGACTAGTTTCCTCCGAGCAGTACTTC	CASSPPLGLVSSEQYF
TRBV5-6	16	-	TRBJ2-2	-	TGTGCCAGCAGCTTACTCGATCCAAGACTAATAGGGGAGCTGTTTTTT	CASSLLDPRLIGELFF
TRBV5-5	18	TRBD1	TRBJ1-4	-	TGTGCCAGCAGCTTGGTCGGGACAGGGGGCAGGTGGGATGAAAAACTGTTTTTT	CASSLVGTGGRWDEKLFF
TRBV29-1	17	-	TRBJ1-2	-	TGCAGCGTTGAGTGGAGGGCGGACCAGAGGACTAACTATGGCTACACCTTC	CSVEWRADQRTNYGYTF
TRBV6-2/TRBV6-3	13	-	TRBJ2-2	-	TGTGCCAGCAGTTCACGGTACACCGGGGAGCTGTTTTTT	CASSSRYTGELFF
TRBV30	14	-	TRBJ1-5	-	TGTGCCTGGAGTGCGCCGGGACACGTTGTGCCCCAGCATTTT	CAWSAPGHVVPQHF
TRBV19	12	-	TRBJ2-1	-	TGTGCCAGTAGTATGGGCCCTACGAAGCAGTTCTTC	CASSMGPTKQFF
TRBV9	15	TRBD2	TRBJ2-1	-	TGTGCCAGCAGCGTAGCCGGTAGCGGGAGTAATGAGCAGTTCTTC	CASSVAGSGSNEQFF
TRBV6-5	15	TRBD1	TRBJ2-7	-	TGTGCCAGCAGTTACCATGGGACAGCAGCCTACGAGCAGTACTTC	CASSYHGTAAYEQYF
TRBV21-1	22	-	TRBJ2-5	few	TGTGCCAGCAGCAAAGCCGACAGGGACTTCCTAGGACTAGCGGGAGGGATCGAGACCCAGTACTTC	CASSKADRDFLGLAGGIETQYF
TRBV7-9	15	TRBD2	TRBJ2-7	-	TGTGCCAGCAGCTCTTATGGGGGGGACGGCTACGAGCAGTACTTC	CASSSYGGDGYEQYF
TRBV29-1	12	TRBD1	TRBJ2-1	-	TGCAGCGCCCTGGGACAGGGGGGTGAGCAGTTCTTC	CSALGQGGEQFF
TRBV19	16	TRBD1	TRBJ1-1	-	TGTGCCAGTATTTCCCTTCCGGGACAGATGAACACTGAAGCTTTCTTT	CASISLPGQMNTEAFF
TRBV5-4	14	-	TRBJ2-3	-	TGTGCCAGCAGCTTGACGGGAGCCTCAGATACGCAGTATTTT	CASSLTGASDTQYF